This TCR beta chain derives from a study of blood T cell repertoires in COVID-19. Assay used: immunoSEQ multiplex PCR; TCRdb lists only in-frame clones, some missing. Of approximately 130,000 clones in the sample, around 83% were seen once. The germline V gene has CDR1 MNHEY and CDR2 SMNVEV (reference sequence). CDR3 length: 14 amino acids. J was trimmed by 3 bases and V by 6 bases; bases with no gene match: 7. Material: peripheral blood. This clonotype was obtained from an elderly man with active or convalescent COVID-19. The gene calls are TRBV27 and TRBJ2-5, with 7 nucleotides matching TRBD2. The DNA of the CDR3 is TGTGCCAGCAGCCTTAGCGGGCCTAAAGAGACCCAGTACTTC. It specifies CASSLSGPKETQYF.